The entry below gives a single T cell receptor (beta chain) sequence along with its context. Under the authors' procedure: Estimates of nucleated cell counts were drawn from the amplification of reference gene primers. Sequenced by immunoSEQ multiplex PCR; TCRdb stores in-frame clones only, minus some. That table supplies the V and J calls and clone size; D and trimming were determined from the DNA. The sample shows under 150,000 clones, about 87% of them seen only once. This sample is part of a study of blood T cell repertoires in COVID-19. Study-level information: T cells, B-cell-depleted T cells, or PBMCs provided the cDNA or gDNA that served as material.

Germline V gene data show CDR1 as SGHTA and CDR2 as FQGNSA. Deletions cut 3 bases from V and 4 bases from J, with 9 bases between. The CDR3 has 13 residues. The source material was peripheral blood. V is TRBV7-2 and J is TRBJ1-1; tentatively, D is TRBD1 (5 bases). The sequence was collected from a man over 45 with active COVID-19. The DNA for the CDR3 is TGTGCCAGCAGCTTCGGGGGAGGCACTGAAGCTTTCTTT. Amino acid sequence: CASSFGGGTEAFF.